This TCR beta chain was sequenced for a study of T cell repertoires in cytomegalovirus infection. One entry per CDR3 protein, called by TCRdb with MiXCR from the reads. Of hundreds of thousands of distinct CDR3 sequences listed, more than 40% were seen once; the top ten hold 40% to 50%. Study-wide results and limits: The response measured ex vivo was dominated by TCR beta clonotypes (HLA-C-restricted and CMV-specific).

With regard to this clonotype: No antigen is known for it.

Sequenced material: cultured PBMCs, taken from culture after CMV antigen stimulation. This clonotype was obtained from a human donor in good health (CMV status not recorded). Some clones in this sample may be carry-over from other donors' samples.

The CDR3, as DNA: TGCAGTACCGGGACAGGAAATTCGAACACTGAAGCTTTCTTT. Encoded protein: CSTGTGNSNTEAFF. J is TRBJ1-1 and V is TRBV20-1; 8 positions match TRBD1. Per germline, CDR1 DFQATT and CDR2 SNEGSKA (reference sequence). The CDR3 covers 14 residues. V shed 8 bases and J 1 base; nucleotides not matched to a gene: 9.